What follows are 19 T cell receptor beta chains derived from one specimen sequenced in a study of cytomegalovirus exposure and HLA in healthy donors. Primers: 60 Vbeta forward and 13 Jbeta reverse. This table comes from immunoSEQ multiplex PCR, and its TCRdb copy is limited to in-frame clones, with some not included. This table lists 130,000 or so clones. Sequencing was done on a sample of PBMCs. All receptors derive from a man between 18 and 29 years old in good health and CMV-seronegative.

CDR3 in amino acids: CASSLDRGDTEAFF. The CDR3 DNA sequence: TGTGCCAGCAGCTTAGACAGGGGGGACACTGAAGCTTTCTTT. The genes are TRBV11-1 and TRBJ1-1; TRBD1 matches at 8 bases. V was clipped by 1 base and J by 3 bases; unmatched bases: 1. Germline CDR1 SGHAT, CDR2 FQDESV (reference sequence). The CDR3 spans 14 residues. The entire variable domain, with the rest obtained from reference TRBV11-1 and TRBJ1-1, is as follows: EAEVAQSPRYKITEKSQAVAFWCDPISGHATLYWYRQILGQGPELLVQFQDESVVDDSQLPKDRFSAERLKGVDSTLKIQPAELGDSAMYLCASSLDRGDTEAFFGQGTRLTVV.

Comment on this clone: The junction and the germline gene differ at one end; a read error may be behind it. The chain employs TRBV11-1 and TRBJ2-7; a weak D match, TRBD2 (5 bases). CDR1 is SGHAT and CDR2 is FQDESV in the germline V gene (reference sequence). CDR3 length: 15 residues. The CDR3 DNA sequence: TGTGTCAGCAGCTTAGCGCTCGGTAGAACCTACGAGCAGTACTTC. Protein: CVSSLALGRTYEQYF.

V gene TRBV10-3 combines with J gene TRBJ1-1; 7 bases are a match to TRBD1. CDR1 and CDR2 (germline): ENHRY, SYGVKD. The CDR3 runs to 15 residues. V shed 3 bases and J 6 bases; nucleotides not matched to a gene: 10. The CDR3 region is CAISDGDRSFAEAFF. CDR3 nucleotide sequence: TGTGCCATCAGTGATGGGGACAGATCGTTTGCTGAAGCTTTCTTT.

The chain combines TRBV27 with TRBJ1-5, with D hard to call. The germline V gene encodes CDR1 MNHEY and CDR2 SMNVEV (reference sequence). V was pared by 3 bases and J by 5 bases, with 14 bases between. The CDR3 is 15 amino acids. The CDR3 region has the DNA TGTGCCAGCAGTTTCAACAGCCCTGGGCATCAGCCCCAGCATTTT. Translation: CASSFNSPGHQPQHF.

The J gene is TRBJ2-1, the V gene TRBV28, with 16 positions matching TRBD2. The CDR3 runs to 17 residues. CDR1 is MDHEN, CDR2 SYDVKM, per germline. The ends lost 4 bases at V and 7 bases at J; junction bases unmatched: 7. The CDR3 DNA reads TGTGCCAGCAGTTCCCGCCCGGGACTAGCGGGGGGGAATGAGCAGTTCTTC. Translation: CASSSRPGLAGGNEQFF.

The chain combines TRBV6-4 with TRBJ2-3; 7 bases are shared with TRBD1. The CDR3 is made up of 15 amino acids. The germline CDR1 and CDR2 sequences are MRHNA and SNTAGT. The V and J ends lost 0 bases and 4 bases, in that order; junction bases with no gene match: 4. CDR3 coding DNA: TGTGCCAGCAGTGACTCGAAACAGGGGCCAGATACGCAGTATTTT. Encoded protein: CASSDSKQGPDTQYF.

This chain's CDR3 is CASSLGTEAFF. DNA of the CDR3: TGTGCCAGCTCACTCGGCACTGAAGCTTTCTTT. The chain employs TRBV18 and TRBJ1-1; D is uncertain. The CDR3 covers 11 residues. V lost 4 bases and J 4 bases, leaving 4 bases between the germline ends. In germline, CDR1 is KGHSH, CDR2 LQKENI.

The chain combines TRBV30 with TRBJ2-1, with D possibly matching TRBD1 (6 bases). The CDR3 contains 13 residues. Trimming shortened V by 5 bases and J by 5 bases, and 13 bases separated the two germline ends. Germline V gene data show CDR1 as GTSNPN and CDR2 as SVGIG (reference sequence). CDR3 amino acids: CAWGRDKDNEQFF. CDR3 nucleotide sequence: TGTGCCTGGGGTAGGGACAAGGACAATGAGCAGTTCTTC.

J is TRBJ1-5 and V is TRBV5-6, with TRBD1 identical over 7 bases. The CDR3 runs to 13 residues. Germline CDR1 SGHDT, CDR2 YYEEEE. The trim removed 0 bases at V and 11 bases at J, leaving 5 bases unmatched. Here the CDR3 reads CASSLARGWTQHF. In nucleotides, the CDR3 is TGTGCCAGCAGCTTGGCCAGGGGGTGGACCCAGCATTTT.

For the CDR3, the DNA is TGCAGCGCCTACCGGGACAGGGGGGACAATGAGCAGTTCTTC. Translated, it gives CSAYRDRGDNEQFF. The rearrangement uses TRBV29-1 and TRBJ2-1, with 11 bases matching TRBD1. Germline values: CDR1 SQVTM, CDR2 ANQGSEA. The CDR3 has 14 amino acids. Trimming at V came to 7 bases and at J to 5 bases, leaving 7 bases not matched to a gene.

The V call is TRBV4-3, the J call TRBJ2-2; TRBD2 matches 8 bases. V lost 1 base, J lost 4 bases, and 14 bases stayed unmatched. Germline CDR1 LGHNA, CDR2 YSLEER. This CDR3 has 19 amino acids. CDR3 DNA sequence: TGCGCCAGCAGCCAAGTCTACTTACGTCGGGCGGGGGGCACCGGGGAGCTGTTTTTT. Residues: CASSQVYLRRAGGTGELFF.

The rearrangement links TRBV30 to TRBJ2-7; tentative D call: TRBD2 (7 bases). The CDR3 totals 14 residues. Germline CDR1 is GTSNPN and CDR2 is SVGIG (reference sequence). Deletions cut 6 bases from V and 0 bases from J, with 15 bases between. The DNA of the CDR3 is TGTGCCTGCACGGGGGGCGAGAGCTCCTACGAGCAGTACTTC. Its protein product is CACTGGESSYEQYF.

The rearrangement uses TRBV5-1 and TRBJ2-2; no definite D call. Looked up from germline, CDR1 is SGHRS and CDR2 is YFSETQ. V dropped 2 bases and J dropped 3 bases, with 5 bases sitting between them. The CDR3 is 13 residues long. CDR3 loop: CASSFRDTGELFF. In DNA form, the CDR3 reads TGCGCCAGCAGCTTTCGGGACACCGGGGAGCTGTTTTTT.

This chain joins TRBV2 and TRBJ2-5, with TRBD2 matching 9 bases. With V trimmed by 4 bases and J by 3 bases, 6 bases remained unmatched. Germline assignment: CDR1 SNHLY and CDR2 FYNNEI. This CDR3 comprises 15 residues. The CDR3 DNA reads as TGTGCCAGCAGTGTATTCCGACTAGCGGAAGAGACCCAGTACTTC. Encoded protein: CASSVFRLAEETQYF.

The J gene is TRBJ2-4, the V gene TRBV4-3; perhaps TRBD1 as D (5 bases). The CDR3 consists of 15 residues. In germline, CDR1 is LGHNA, CDR2 YSLEER. V gave up 6 bases and J gave up 8 bases, with 20 bases separating them. The CDR3 nucleotides read TGCGCCAGCAGTCCGGGTCTACACTTAGGGGACATTCAGTACTTC. This codes for CASSPGLHLGDIQYF.

This sequence joins TRBV27 and TRBJ2-7; tentative D call: TRBD1 (6 bases). There are 15 residues in the CDR3. V was trimmed by 6 bases and J by 7 bases, leaving 22 bases between them. The germline CDR1 and CDR2 sequences are MNHEY and SMNVEV (reference sequence). CDR3 nucleotide sequence: TGTGCCAGCAGCCGCGGACAGTTCCAAATGGGGGAGCAGTACTTC. This encodes CASSRGQFQMGEQYF.

J is TRBJ2-6 and V is TRBV19, with TRBD1 as a possible D gene (6 bases). The CDR3 runs to 19 residues. Germline CDR1 is LNHDA and CDR2 is SQIVND (reference sequence). Trimming removed 6 bases from V and 0 bases from J, with 21 bases in between. The CDR3 spells CASSPRGTPSSSGANVLTF. The CDR3 region has the DNA TGTGCCAGTAGCCCCCGTGGGACACCGTCTTCCTCTGGGGCCAACGTCCTGACTTTC.

CDR3 DNA sequence: TGTGCCAGCAGCTTAGTTCAGGGGGCAGAAGGGGCCAACGTCCTGACTTTC. It yields the protein CASSLVQGAEGANVLTF. This sequence joins TRBV7-8 and TRBJ2-6; 8 nucleotides agree with TRBD1. CDR3 length: 17 residues. V lost 1 base and J lost 4; bases outside the gene matches: 6. Germline-derived CDR1 and CDR2 are SGHVS and FQNEAQ.

The rearrangement links TRBV30 to TRBJ1-1; 7 nucleotides match TRBD1. Germline CDR1 reads GTSNPN; CDR2 reads SVGIG (reference sequence). This CDR3 spans 13 amino acids. V shed 2 bases, J shed 2 bases, and the junction held 2 bases outside the gene matches. The CDR3 bases are TGTGCCTGGAGTCGACAGGGCAACACTGAAGCTTTCTTT. Protein: CAWSRQGNTEAFF.